This T cell receptor beta chain was sequenced in a study of T cell repertoires in cytomegalovirus infection. Study-level information: Both recently identified HLA-C-restricted and well-studied HLA-B-restricted CMV epitopes were used in the study. Public TCR beta signatures indicated both CMV infection and matching HLA type. Study outcomes and limitations: Public TCR beta family frequency separated CMV-and-HLA carriers, including in an independent cohort. HLA-C-restricted CMV-specific TCR beta clonotypes prevailed in the ex vivo response.

Note on this clonotype: Antigen specificity is unknown.

A single record per CDR3 protein comes from TCRdb applying MiXCR to the reads. The top ten clones hold about an eighth of a sample with roughly 920,000 distinct CDR3 sequences, around 31% of them seen once. V was cut by 3 bases and J by 0 bases, with 8 bases left in between. Germline CDR1 reads LNHDA; CDR2 reads SQIVND (reference sequence). CDR3 size: 15 residues. This TCR derives from a human donor in good health (CMV status not recorded). Some clones in this sample may be carry-over from other donors' samples. This chain uses TRBV19 with TRBJ1-4, with D unresolved. The sequencing used cultured CD8+ T cells from PBMCs, collected from culture after CMV antigen stimulation. The CDR3 here is CASSMPVATNEKLFF. The CDR3 DNA reads TGTGCCAGTAGTATGCCGGTTGCAACTAATGAAAAACTGTTTTTT. Supplemented by reference TRBV19 and TRBJ1-4, the full variable domain reads DGGITQSPKYLFRKEGQNVTLSCEQNLNHDAMYWYRQDPGQGLRLIYYSQIVNDFQKGDIAEGYSVSREKKESFPLTVTSAQKNPTAFYLCASSMPVATNEKLFFGSGTQLSVL.